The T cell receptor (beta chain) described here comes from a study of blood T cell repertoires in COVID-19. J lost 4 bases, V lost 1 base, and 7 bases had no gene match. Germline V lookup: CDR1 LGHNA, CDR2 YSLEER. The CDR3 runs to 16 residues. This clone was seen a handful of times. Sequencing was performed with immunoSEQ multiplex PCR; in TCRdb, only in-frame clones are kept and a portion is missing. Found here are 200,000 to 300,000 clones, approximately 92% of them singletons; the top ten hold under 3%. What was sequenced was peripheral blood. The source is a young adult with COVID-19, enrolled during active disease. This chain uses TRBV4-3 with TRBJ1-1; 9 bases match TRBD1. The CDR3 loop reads CASSQGVDRGGTEAFF. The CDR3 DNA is TGCGCCAGCAGCCAAGGGGTGGACAGGGGTGGCACTGAAGCTTTCTTT.